The 12 T cell receptor beta chains below all came from one sample that was sequenced in a study of cytomegalovirus exposure and HLA in healthy donors. PCR amplification relied on 60 Vbeta primers (plus 13 Jbeta primers). Assay used: immunoSEQ multiplex PCR; TCRdb lists only in-frame clones, some missing. The sample records 140,000 to 150,000 clones, less than 90% being singletons. Sample: PBMCs. Receptors were obtained from a boy younger than 10 in good health and CMV-seronegative.

This clone occurred once. The gene calls are TRBV28 and TRBJ2-2, with 7 bases lining up with TRBD1. The trim removed 7 bases at V and 1 base at J, leaving 3 bases unmatched. The CDR3 has 14 residues. Germline assignment: CDR1 MDHEN and CDR2 SYDVKM. The CDR3 DNA reads as TGTGCCAGCACGGGGACAGTGAACACCGGGGAGCTGTTTTTT. Amino acids: CASTGTVNTGELFF. Variable domain in full (rest from reference TRBV28 and TRBJ2-2): DVKVTQSSRYLVKRTGEKVFLECVQDMDHENMFWYRQDPGLGLRLIYFSYDVKMKEKGDIPEGYSVSREKKERFSLILESASTNQTSMYLCASTGTVNTGELFFGEGSRLTVL.

This chain uses TRBV12-5 with TRBJ2-1; 11 nucleotides line up with TRBD2. The J segment lost 12 bases and the V segment lost 6 bases, leaving 10 bases of the junction unmatched. The CDR3 contains 14 residues. Germline V gene data show CDR1 as LGHNT and CDR2 as FRNRAP. CDR3 sequence (DNA): TGTGCTAGTGGGTCCAGACTAGCGGGAACGGTGCAGTTCTTC. Translating it yields CASGSRLAGTVQFF.

The V and J genes are TRBV5-1 and TRBJ2-5; TRBD1 aligns across 7 bases. Judging by the DNA end, TRBJ2-7 fits better; the J call may be wrong. Germline CDR1 and CDR2: SGHRS and YFSETQ. This CDR3 region has 13 residues. CDR3 DNA: TGCGCCAGCAGCTTGGGACAGGGACACGAGCAGTACTTC. Its protein product is CASSLGQGHEQYF.

In DNA form, the CDR3 reads TGTGCCAGTCGCCAAGGAGGGTGGACTAACTATGGCTACACCTTC. Translated, it gives CASRQGGWTNYGYTF. V is TRBV9 and J is TRBJ1-2; no firm D call. CDR3 size: 15 residues. Germline loops: CDR1 SGDLS, CDR2 YYNGEE. The V end was cut by 8 bases, the J end by 0 bases, with 17 bases between.

This chain links TRBV28 with TRBJ1-5; 10 nucleotides match TRBD1. The CDR3 spans 16 residues. Germline V gene sequence: CDR1 MDHEN, CDR2 SYDVKM. J was trimmed by 4 bases and V by 7 bases; bases with no gene match: 10. The CDR3 bases are TGTGCCAGCATCATCAATCCGGGACAGGGGAATCAGCCCCAGCATTTT. It encodes CASIINPGQGNQPQHF.

This clone was recorded a few times. The rearrangement joins TRBV30 to TRBJ1-6; D unresolved. V was pared by 2 bases and J by 10 bases, with 15 bases between. This CDR3 contains 14 residues. The germline gives CDR1 GTSNPN, CDR2 SVGIG (reference sequence). The CDR3 here is CAWSREAIRSPLHF. As DNA, the CDR3 is TGTGCCTGGAGTAGGGAGGCAATACGATCACCCCTCCACTTT. Full variable domain (outside the CDR3, taken from reference TRBV30 and TRBJ1-6): SQTIHQWPATLVQPVGSPLSLECTVEGTSNPNLYWYRQAAGRGLQLLFYSVGIGQISSEVPQNLSASRPQDRQFILSSKKLLLSDSGFYLCAWSREAIRSPLHFGNGTRLTVT.

The V and J genes are TRBV15 and TRBJ1-5; maybe TRBD1 (6 bases). V was shortened by 3 bases and J by 4 bases, with 16 bases between the two germline ends. The CDR3 extends over 16 amino acids. Germline lookup yields CDR1 LNHNV and CDR2 YYDKDF (reference sequence). CDR3 amino acids: CATSRDVGTRNQPQHF. CDR3 nucleotides: TGTGCCACCAGCAGGGACGTCGGGACACGTAATCAGCCCCAGCATTTT.

This chain joins TRBV13 and TRBJ2-5, with 9 positions matching TRBD2. V shed 5 bases, J shed 2 bases, and the junction held 12 bases outside the gene matches. The CDR3 totals 17 residues. CDR1 and CDR2 (germline): PRHDT, FYEKMQ (reference sequence). CDR3 sequence reads: CASSPTTGLAGQETQYF. CDR3 DNA sequence: TGTGCCAGCAGCCCGACCACCGGGCTAGCGGGACAAGAGACCCAGTACTTC.

The rearrangement links TRBV7-9 to TRBJ2-1; 11 nucleotides match TRBD2. The CDR3 sequence is 15 residues long. Per the germline V gene, CDR1 is SEHNR and CDR2 is FQNEAQ (reference sequence). J was trimmed by 7 bases and V by 4 bases; bases with no gene match: 6. The CDR3 here is CASSYSGRAGNEQFF. Written as DNA, the CDR3 is TGTGCCAGCAGCTATAGCGGGAGGGCGGGGAATGAGCAGTTCTTC. Supplemented by reference TRBV7-9 and TRBJ2-1, the full variable domain reads DTGVSQNPRHKITKRGQNVTFRCDPISEHNRLYWYRQTLGQGPEFLTYFQNEAQLEKSRLLSDRFSAERPKGSFSTLEIQRTEQGDSAMYLCASSYSGRAGNEQFFGPGTRLTVL.

DNA of the CDR3: TGTGCCAGCGCCCAGGGGGCGCTGAGCACCGGGGAGCTGTTTTTT. Translating gives CASAQGALSTGELFF. The chain combines TRBV28 with TRBJ2-2; 8 bases map to TRBD1. The germline CDR1 and CDR2 sequences are MDHEN and SYDVKM. V lost 8 bases, J lost 4 bases, and 9 bases stayed unmatched. The CDR3 loop spans 15 amino acids. The full variable domain, with the rest looked up from reference TRBV28 and TRBJ2-2, is DVKVTQSSRYLVKRTGEKVFLECVQDMDHENMFWYRQDPGLGLRLIYFSYDVKMKEKGDIPEGYSVSREKKERFSLILESASTNQTSMYLCASAQGALSTGELFFGEGSRLTVL.

The chain carries TRBV7-9 and TRBJ1-5; D possibly corresponds to TRBD1 (6 bases). Germline V gene data show CDR1 as SEHNR and CDR2 as FQNEAQ (reference sequence). The CDR3 is made up of 15 amino acids. Between the trimmed V and J ends, which lost 2 bases and 3 bases, there was a span of 11 bases. The CDR3 DNA is TGTGCCAGCAGCTTACCAGGGGCCCCCAATCAGCCCCAGCATTTT. Protein: CASSLPGAPNQPQHF.

The V and J genes are TRBV6-6 and TRBJ1-1; 8 nucleotides align to TRBD1. CDR3 length: 12 residues. Germline CDR1 reads MNHNY; CDR2 reads SVGAGI (reference sequence). V was clipped by 8 bases and J by 4 bases; unmatched bases: 3. The CDR3 protein is CASGQGITEAFF. CDR3 nucleotides: TGTGCCAGCGGACAGGGAATCACTGAAGCTTTCTTT.